These T cell receptor beta chains were read from a single sample in a study of blood T cell repertoires in COVID-19. Assay used: immunoSEQ multiplex PCR; TCRdb lists only in-frame clones, some missing. This sample has about 200,000 clones, with 86% found just once. The sequenced material came from peripheral blood. All receptors derive from a woman between 50 and 59 years old with COVID-19, enrolled during active disease. The CDR3 runs from the conserved cysteine through the conserved F or W. The D gene is left open where the match is weak. Where a row states a size, it is once, few, many or the class of an expanded clone; other rows omit it.

clone_size	j_call	d_call	v_call	cdr3_nt	cdr3_aa
NA	TRBJ1-1	TRBD1	TRBV2	TGTGCCAGTAGACTCGAGGGGGCACGAACTGAAGCTTTCTTT	CASRLEGARTEAFF
NA	TRBJ2-3	NA	TRBV4-1	TGCGCCAGCAGCCAGTCGAGAACAGATACGCAGTATTTT	CASSQSRTDTQYF
few	TRBJ1-2	NA	TRBV19	TGTGCCAGTAGAAAGGGGGGGCTGGCGGATGGCTACACCTTC	CASRKGGLADGYTF
NA	TRBJ2-2	NA	TRBV9	TGTGCCAGCAGGGACAGCAACACCGGGGAGCTGTTTTTT	CASRDSNTGELFF
NA	TRBJ2-1	NA	TRBV3-1/TRBV3-2	TGTGCCAGCAGCCAAGATGCTAGCCGGAGCTCCTACAATGAGCAGTTCTTC	CASSQDASRSSYNEQFF
NA	TRBJ2-4	TRBD1	TRBV19	TGTGCCAGTAGTCCCGACAGGGGGGTTACCAAAAACATTCAGTACTTC	CASSPDRGVTKNIQYF
NA	TRBJ2-5	TRBD2	TRBV4-1	TGCGCCAGCAGCCATTCCGGGACTAGCGGGAGAGAGACCCAGTACTTC	CASSHSGTSGRETQYF
many	TRBJ1-1	TRBD1	TRBV28	TGTGCCAGCAGTTTGGGGGACAGGCGCTCTGAAGCTTTCTTT	CASSLGDRRSEAFF
NA	TRBJ2-7	NA	TRBV19	TGTGCCAGTAGTATAGTCCTCGGGGAGGAGCAGTACTTC	CASSIVLGEEQYF
NA	TRBJ1-1	NA	TRBV6-5	TGTGCCAGCAGATACATCGACACTGAAGCTTTCTTT	CASRYIDTEAFF
NA	TRBJ1-6	TRBD1	TRBV4-3	TGCGCCAGCAGCCAAGCCCCGACAGGGGAATATAATTCACCCCTCCACTTT	CASSQAPTGEYNSPLHF
NA	TRBJ2-1	NA	TRBV6-5	TGTGCCAGCACGTCCGGGGATGAGCAGTTCTTC	CASTSGDEQFF
NA	TRBJ1-6	TRBD1	TRBV27	TGTGCCAGCAGACCCCTGGACAGGGTAGATTCACCCCTCCACTTT	CASRPLDRVDSPLHF
NA	TRBJ1-2	TRBD1	TRBV27	TGTGCCAGCAGCCCGGGACAGACGGTATCCCACTATGGCTACACCTTC	CASSPGQTVSHYGYTF
once	TRBJ1-2	NA	TRBV30	TGTGCGGGGAGGGACCTTCAGTTCTATGGCTACACCTTC	CAGRDLQFYGYTF
NA	TRBJ2-1	NA	TRBV2	TGTGCCAGCAGTGAAGCGCGATTAACAGCTTACAATGAGCAGTTCTTC	CASSEARLTAYNEQFF
NA	TRBJ1-6	TRBD1	TRBV12-5	TGTGCTAGTGGTTTGGCCCGGGACAGAATCAACCTGACCCAGAATTCACCCCTCCACTTT	CASGLARDRINLTQNSPLHF
NA	TRBJ1-2	NA	TRBV19	TGTGCCAGTAGTATCGGCAGGGAGGGCTATGGCTACACCTTC	CASSIGREGYGYTF
once	TRBJ1-2	TRBD1	TRBV7-8	TGTGCCAGCAGCATACAGGGGGACGGTGGCTACACCTTC	CASSIQGDGGYTF
NA	TRBJ1-1	NA	TRBV7-2	TGTGCCAGCAGCTTAGAGGGAGACCGGAGGACTGAAGCTTTCTTT	CASSLEGDRRTEAFF
NA	TRBJ1-1	NA	TRBV11-1	TGTGCCAGCAGCTTCCCCGACAGGAACACTGAAGCTTTCTTT	CASSFPDRNTEAFF
NA	TRBJ2-1	TRBD2	TRBV9	TGTGCCAGCAGCGTAGGTAGCGGGGGGGGCTATGAGCAGTTCTTC	CASSVGSGGGYEQFF
NA	TRBJ1-3	TRBD1	TRBV3-1/TRBV3-2	TGTGCCAGCAGCCAAGATCTTGGACAGGGCCATGGAAACACCATATATTTT	CASSQDLGQGHGNTIYF
NA	TRBJ2-1	NA	TRBV11-2	TGTGCCAGCAGCTTATGGATGAGTGAGAGGAATGAGCAGTTCTTC	CASSLWMSERNEQFF
NA	TRBJ1-1	NA	TRBV10-3	TGTGCCATCTCCCTGGGCAGCATAGGCACTGAAGCTTTCTTT	CAISLGSIGTEAFF
NA	TRBJ2-1	TRBD2	TRBV19	TGTGCCAGTAGTATCAGCGGGGGCAACAATGAGCAGTTCTTC	CASSISGGNNEQFF
once	TRBJ1-1	NA	TRBV5-1	TGCGCCAGCAGCTTGTACACAGGGTTGACTGAAGCTTTCTTT	CASSLYTGLTEAFF
NA	TRBJ1-1	NA	TRBV7-2	TGTGCCAGCAGCTTAGTCCCCCTGGGAGGGCTGAACACTGAAGCTTTCTTT	CASSLVPLGGLNTEAFF
NA	TRBJ2-1	NA	TRBV2	TGTGCCAGCAGGAGGGACACAGACAATGAGCAGTTCTTC	CASRRDTDNEQFF
medium-sized	TRBJ1-2	TRBD1	TRBV28	TGTGCCAGCAGTTTTAGTGGGGGGACAGGGGGCGGAGGCTACACCTTC	CASSFSGGTGGGGYTF
NA	TRBJ2-7	NA	TRBV5-6	TGTGCCAGCAGCTTGGTAACAGAAGCCCTTTACGAGCAGTACTTC	CASSLVTEALYEQYF
NA	TRBJ2-7	TRBD1	TRBV30	TGTGCCTGGAAACAGGGGCACGAGCAGTACTTC	CAWKQGHEQYF
NA	TRBJ1-6	TRBD1	TRBV15	TGTGCCACCTCCACAGGGGCTACTTCACCCCTCCACTTT	CATSTGATSPLHF
NA	TRBJ1-6	NA	TRBV5-6	TGTGCCAGCAGCTTGGCCTCCCAGGGAGGTTATAGTTCACCCCTCCACTTT	CASSLASQGGYSSPLHF
NA	TRBJ2-7	TRBD1	TRBV7-2	TGTGCCAGCAGCTTATCGGGACAGGGAGTTCCACAGTACTTC	CASSLSGQGVPQYF
once	TRBJ2-2	TRBD2	TRBV6-4	TGTGCCAGCAGCCCAGGGGGGACTAGCGTTACCGGGGAGCTGTTTTTT	CASSPGGTSVTGELFF
NA	TRBJ2-2	NA	TRBV6-6	TGTGCCAGCAGTTACCCCCAGGGAACGGGCACCGGGGAGCTGTTTTTT	CASSYPQGTGTGELFF
NA	TRBJ2-3	NA	TRBV15	TGTGCCACCAGCAGAGGGGCCATAAACACAGATACGCAGTATTTT	CATSRGAINTDTQYF
NA	TRBJ2-2	NA	TRBV10-1	TGCGCCAGCAGTGAGCCAACAGGGTTGAGCGCCGGGGAGCTGTTTTTT	CASSEPTGLSAGELFF
NA	TRBJ2-5	NA	TRBV5-6	TGTGCCAGCAAATTTGGAGCGAAAGAGACCCAGTACTTC	CASKFGAKETQYF
NA	TRBJ1-1	TRBD1	TRBV28	TGTGCCAGCAGTTTTAGGGACAGATTCAACACTGAAGCTTTCTTT	CASSFRDRFNTEAFF
NA	TRBJ1-4	NA	TRBV9	TGTGCCAGCAGCGTAGCCGGGTCCATGGGAGGGGTAGGGGAAAAACTGTTTTTT	CASSVAGSMGGVGEKLFF
NA	TRBJ1-2	TRBD1	TRBV30	TGTGCCTGGAGTAAGGGACAGGGGGATGGCTACACCTTC	CAWSKGQGDGYTF
NA	TRBJ2-3	NA	TRBV29-1	TGCAGCGTTTGTCACTTCGAAGACTTTAGCACAGATACGCAGTATTTT	CSVCHFEDFSTDTQYF
NA	TRBJ1-1	NA	TRBV14	TGTGCCAGCAGCCAAGTTCGCATGAGCCAGATCGGGGGCACTGAAGCTTTCTTT	CASSQVRMSQIGGTEAFF
few	TRBJ1-1	TRBD1	TRBV6-2/TRBV6-3	TGTGCCAGCAGTCAAGGGACAGGGGGCACTGAAGCTTTCTTT	CASSQGTGGTEAFF
NA	TRBJ1-5	TRBD1	TRBV19	TGTGCCAGTAGTCTACACCCCCGGACAGGGAGGCTTGTCAATCAGCCCCAGCATTTT	CASSLHPRTGRLVNQPQHF
NA	TRBJ2-2	NA	TRBV19	TGTGCCAGTACCTCGGAGCACCTCACCGGGGAGCTGTTTTTT	CASTSEHLTGELFF
NA	TRBJ1-2	NA	TRBV4-1	TGCGCCAGCAGCCAAGAAAGTGCGGCGGGGGACTATGGCTACACCTTC	CASSQESAAGDYGYTF
few	TRBJ1-1	TRBD1	TRBV11-2	TGTGCCAGCAGCCCGGGACAGAACCCTGAAGCTTTCTTT	CASSPGQNPEAFF
NA	TRBJ2-2	TRBD2	TRBV6-2/TRBV6-3	TGTGCCAGCAGCTATAGCGGGGGGTTGAACACCGGGGAGCTGTTTTTT	CASSYSGGLNTGELFF
NA	TRBJ1-5	NA	TRBV6-5	TGTGCCAGCAGTTACGGGCCAGGGATCCAGCCCCAGCATTTT	CASSYGPGIQPQHF
NA	TRBJ1-1	TRBD1	TRBV6-5	TGTGCCAGCAGTCCCAGGACAGGGGGCAACACTGAAGCTTTCTTT	CASSPRTGGNTEAFF
NA	TRBJ2-5	NA	TRBV7-2	TGTGCCAGCAGCCCGTTCCCGGTGTACCGGTATATAGAGACCCAGTACTTC	CASSPFPVYRYIETQYF